The entry that follows covers one T cell receptor (beta chain) sequence. What it recognizes is unknown. The junction had 4 bases not matched to a gene; V was cut back by 7 bases and J by 4 bases. The CDR3 runs to 14 residues. Germline values: CDR1 MNHEY, CDR2 SMNVEV (reference sequence). The data derive from a study of cytomegalovirus exposure and HLA in healthy donors. As for the study in general: In terms of ancestry, the Caucasian-associated cluster contained more than 65% of the roughly 400 genotyped donors.

Nominal health characterized the donors when sampled, though unrecorded immune exposures were likely. PCR employed 60 Vbeta and 13 Jbeta primers. Method: immunoSEQ multiplex PCR; TCRdb's copy keeps in-frame clones and lacks some. The table includes around 100,000 clones, under 90% detected once. Whole-study findings and limits: Versus the roughly 690-donor mean, an Asian-associated ancestry cluster reportedly showed fewer N-insertions in a later analysis. Available immune exposure information was restricted to CMV serostatus only.

V gene TRBV27 combines with J gene TRBJ2-1; 10 bases are shared with TRBD2. The source is a young woman in good health and CMV-seronegative. Material: PBMCs. The CDR3 nucleotides are TGTGCCAGCACCTTAGCGGGAGGTTACAATGAGCAGTTCTTC. Encoded protein: CASTLAGGYNEQFF.